Listed here are 30 T cell receptor beta chains from one sample, sequenced in a study of T cell responses to AZD1222 COVID-19 vaccine. Sequencing was performed with immunoSEQ multiplex PCR; in TCRdb, only in-frame clones are kept and a portion is missing. The table lists 120,000 to 150,000 clones, 85% to 90% of them singletons. The specimen comprised peripheral blood, sampled 28 days after the second AZD1222 dose. The source of these receptors is an adult who received the AZD1222 COVID-19 vaccine.

The J gene is TRBJ2-5, the V gene TRBV4-1; 7 bases are shared with TRBD2. The CDR3 consists of 15 residues. CDR1 is MGHRA, CDR2 YSYEKL, per germline. The V gene end was trimmed by 4 bases and the J gene end by 2 bases; junction bases not matched to a gene: 7. The CDR3 sequence: CASSLRTRAQETQYF. The CDR3 nucleotides read TGCGCCAGCAGCCTTCGGACTAGGGCACAAGAGACCCAGTACTTC.

V usage is TRBV19 and J usage is TRBJ1-5, with a weak D call TRBD1 (5 bases). Between the trimmed V and J ends, which lost 6 bases and 0 bases, there was a span of 18 bases. From germline, CDR1 is LNHDA and CDR2 SQIVND (reference sequence). This CDR3 region has 17 residues. CDR3 loop: CASRHPLGGISNQPQHF. CDR3 sequence (DNA): TGTGCCAGTAGGCATCCCCTTGGGGGGATTAGCAATCAGCCCCAGCATTTT.

CDR3 nucleotides: TGTGCCAGCACCAGGGGACTAGCGGGAGACCCCTACGAGCAGTACTTC. Protein product: CASTRGLAGDPYEQYF. V gene TRBV3-1 (or the pseudogene TRBV3-2) combines with J gene TRBJ2-7, with TRBD2 matching over 14 bases. Germline CDR1 reads LGHDT; CDR2 reads YNNKEL (reference sequence). The V gene end was trimmed by 7 bases and the J gene end by 2 bases; junction bases not matched to a gene: 7. The CDR3 has 16 residues.

The rearrangement uses TRBV3-1 (or the pseudogene TRBV3-2) and TRBJ2-7; 7 bases are shared with TRBD1. J was trimmed by 2 bases and V by 4 bases; bases with no gene match: 8. Germline lookup yields CDR1 LGHDT and CDR2 YNNKEL (reference sequence). This CDR3 is 15 amino acids long. The CDR3 here is CASSPTGVGAYEQYF. CDR3 sequence (DNA): TGTGCCAGCAGCCCAACAGGGGTTGGAGCCTACGAGCAGTACTTC.

The chain has TRBV5-1 and TRBJ1-4; D gene unclear. Germline CDR1 and CDR2: SGHRS and YFSETQ. Trimming stripped 1 base from V and 11 bases from J, with 12 bases between. This CDR3 is 13 amino acids long. DNA for the CDR3: TGCGCCAGCAGCTTGTTAGCGGGAAGGAAACTGTTTTTT. Translating gives CASSLLAGRKLFF.

This chain uses TRBV5-6 with TRBJ1-1; D is perhaps TRBD1 (5 bases). This CDR3 is 15 amino acids long. Germline V gene lookup returns CDR1 SGHDT and CDR2 YYEEEE. V was shortened by 3 bases and J by 1 base, with 13 bases between the two germline ends. CDR3 DNA: TGTGCCAGCAGCTCCCGCATACAGGAGAACACTGAAGCTTTCTTT. Residues: CASSSRIQENTEAFF.

This clone was detected a few times. The chain couples TRBV5-1 to TRBJ1-6; perhaps TRBD1 as D (5 bases). From germline, CDR1 is SGHRS and CDR2 YFSETQ. The CDR3 is made up of 16 amino acids. Trimming cost V 4 bases and J 7 bases, with 18 bases left between them. CDR3 loop: CASSRDPQGANSPLHF. The CDR3 region has the DNA TGCGCCAGCAGCCGAGACCCCCAGGGAGCCAATTCACCCCTCCACTTT.

This chain uses TRBV4-1 with TRBJ1-2, with a weak D call TRBD1 (5 bases). Trimming removed 5 bases at V and 2 bases at J, with 9 bases between. The CDR3 is made up of 13 amino acids. Germline assignment: CDR1 MGHRA and CDR2 YSYEKL. CDR3 amino acids: CASSATGNYGYTF. CDR3 in DNA: TGCGCCAGCAGCGCAACAGGAAACTATGGCTACACCTTC.

The chain is built from TRBV6-5 and TRBJ1-3; no clear D. Trimming stripped 2 bases from V and 0 bases from J, with 5 bases between. CDR1 MNHEY and CDR2 SVGAGI come from the germline V gene. The CDR3 extends over 14 amino acids. The CDR3 sequence is CASSYDNSGNTIYF. The DNA of the CDR3 is TGTGCCAGCAGTTACGATAACTCTGGAAACACCATATATTTT.

The genes are TRBV13 and TRBJ1-2, with TRBD1 as a possible D gene (5 bases). Trimming shortened V by 7 bases and J by 0 bases, and 12 bases separated the two germline ends. CDR3 length: 14 amino acids. The V gene's germline CDR1 is PRHDT and CDR2 FYEKMQ (reference sequence). This chain's CDR3 is CASTSRGANYGYTF. CDR3 sequence (DNA): TGTGCCAGCACCAGCCGGGGGGCTAACTATGGCTACACCTTC.

J is TRBJ2-3 and V is TRBV4-1, with 8 positions matching TRBD2. This CDR3 spans 18 amino acids. With V trimmed by 1 base and J by 2 bases, 11 bases remained unmatched. Germline V gives CDR1 MGHRA, CDR2 YSYEKL. CDR3 loop: CASSQGVGVAGLTDTQYF. CDR3 coding DNA: TGCGCCAGCAGCCAAGGAGTTGGTGTAGCGGGGCTCACAGATACGCAGTATTTT.

The V and J genes are TRBV27 and TRBJ1-5; tentatively, D is TRBD1 (5 bases). The germline gives CDR1 MNHEY, CDR2 SMNVEV (reference sequence). Trimming stripped 0 bases from V and 5 bases from J, with 17 bases between. This CDR3 contains 17 residues. The CDR3 coding sequence is TGTGCCAGCAGTTTATCGTCCGGGCCGGGGGGGTATCAGCCCCAGCATTTT. Residues: CASSLSSGPGGYQPQHF.

The rearrangement joins TRBV6-5 to TRBJ1-2, with D perhaps matching TRBD1 (6 bases). This CDR3 contains 12 residues. Trimming took off 6 bases at V and 3 bases at J, with 8 bases between the two ends. Germline assignment: CDR1 MNHEY and CDR2 SVGAGI. CDR3 sequence (DNA): TGTGCCAGCAGAGCAGGGGACTATGGCTACACCTTC. Protein: CASRAGDYGYTF.

This chain uses TRBV21-1 with TRBJ2-3; the table's TRBD2 call for D was not verified on the DNA. TRBV21-1 is deemed a pseudogene. The CDR3 sequence is 18 residues long. The DNA of the CDR3 is TGTGCCAGCAGCACATTCCCCCCATCTACTTTCTTCACAGATACGCAGTATTTT. Protein sequence: CASSTFPPSTFFTDTQYF.

This sequence joins TRBV2 and TRBJ1-5; a possible D gene is TRBD1 (5 bases). This CDR3 is built from 14 residues. The germline V gene has CDR1 SNHLY and CDR2 FYNNEI. The ends were cut back, 4 bases at V and 9 bases at J, with 16 bases in the middle. The CDR3 sequence: CASSAGRDGPPQHF. The CDR3 DNA follows: TGTGCCAGCAGTGCGGGCAGGGATGGACCGCCCCAGCATTTT.

The gene calls are TRBV6-5 and TRBJ2-7, with 7 bases lining up with TRBD1. The J segment lost 0 bases and the V segment lost 9 bases, leaving 5 bases of the junction unmatched. Germline V gene lookup returns CDR1 MNHEY and CDR2 SVGAGI. The CDR3 contains 13 residues. CDR3 loop: CASEGAYSYEQYF. The CDR3 DNA reads as TGTGCCAGTGAGGGGGCTTACTCCTACGAGCAGTACTTC.

This clone turned up a few times. The genes are TRBV10-3 and TRBJ1-2, with 7 bases identical to TRBD1. V was clipped by 11 bases and J by 3 bases; unmatched bases: 12. Germline CDR1 reads ENHRY; CDR2 reads SYGVKD. This CDR3 region has 14 residues. The CDR3 bases are TGTGCCGCAAAGACAGGGCGGGTGGACTATGGCTACACCTTC. Amino acid sequence: CAAKTGRVDYGYTF.

V gene TRBV30 combines with J gene TRBJ1-2, with 7 positions matching TRBD1. V was clipped by 0 bases and J by 5 bases; unmatched bases: 6. Germline-derived CDR1 and CDR2 are GTSNPN and SVGIG (reference sequence). This CDR3 has 14 residues. The CDR3 coding sequence is TGTGCCTGGAGTGTAGGGACAGCGGGGTATGGCTACACCTTC. Translation: CAWSVGTAGYGYTF.

This chain connects TRBV10-2 to TRBJ1-5; the D gene is possibly TRBD1 (6 bases). CDR3 length: 14 residues. V was shortened by 5 bases and J by 9 bases, with 17 bases between the two germline ends. The germline V gene encodes CDR1 WSHSY and CDR2 SAAADI. CDR3 sequence reads: CASSPTGGTRPQHF. CDR3 nucleotide sequence: TGCGCCAGCAGTCCTACCGGGGGCACCCGGCCCCAGCATTTT.

The chain couples TRBV6-5 to TRBJ2-1, with 10 bases identical to TRBD2. The CDR3 is made up of 15 amino acids. V was pared by 6 bases and J by 15 bases, with 17 bases of the junction left unmatched. Per germline, CDR1 MNHEY and CDR2 SVGAGI. CDR3 sequence reads: CASSRDIGLAVSWFF. CDR3 bases: TGTGCCAGCAGCCGGGACATCGGACTAGCGGTTTCGTGGTTCTTC.

This clone was recorded a few times. The genes are TRBV6-5 and TRBJ1-2, with D uncertain. This CDR3 region has 16 residues. The germline CDR1 and CDR2 sequences are MNHEY and SVGAGI. Trimming removed 0 bases from V and 5 bases from J, with 16 bases in between. Here the CDR3 DNA reads TGTGCCAGCAGTTACTCGTCCATCGGGCTGACATATGGCTACACCTTC. It is translated as CASSYSSIGLTYGYTF.

In its sample, this clone was seen a few times. This sequence joins TRBV3-1 (or the pseudogene TRBV3-2) and TRBJ1-1, with D perhaps TRBD1 (5 bases). CDR3 length: 15 residues. Germline lookup yields CDR1 LGHDT and CDR2 YNNKEL (reference sequence). Trimming cost V 1 base and J 1 base, with 10 bases left between them. Here the CDR3 reads CASSQAGRPNTEAFF. CDR3 coding DNA: TGTGCCAGCAGCCAAGCGGGACGGCCGAACACTGAAGCTTTCTTT.

The count of this clone is one. The chain employs TRBV5-1 and TRBJ1-6; D gene unclear. This CDR3 comprises 16 residues. V lost 0 bases and J 5 bases, leaving 12 bases between the germline ends. Germline lookup yields CDR1 SGHRS and CDR2 YFSETQ. The CDR3 spells CASSLDPAQNNSPLHF. CDR3 sequence (DNA): TGCGCCAGCAGCTTGGACCCAGCCCAGAATAATTCACCCCTCCACTTT. Full variable domain (remainder filled in from reference TRBV5-1 and TRBJ1-6): KAGVTQTPRYLIKTRGQQVTLSCSPISGHRSVSWYQQTPGQGLQFLFEYFSETQRNKGNFPGRFSGRQFSNSRSEMNVSTLELGDSALYLCASSLDPAQNNSPLHFGNGTRLTVT.

Written as DNA, the CDR3 is TGTGCCAGCAGCTTAGGACTAGCGGGAGATACGCAGTATTTT. As protein: CASSLGLAGDTQYF. V and J are TRBV11-3 and TRBJ2-3; 10 bases match TRBD2. This CDR3 contains 14 residues. V lost 1 base, J lost 5 bases, and 0 bases stayed unmatched. Germline V gene sequence: CDR1 SGHNT, CDR2 YENEEA.

The gene calls are TRBV4-1 and TRBJ1-3; possibly TRBD1 for D (5 bases). Germline lookup yields CDR1 MGHRA and CDR2 YSYEKL. V was clipped by 5 bases and J by 8 bases, with 22 bases between them. The CDR3 length is 16 residues. The CDR3 sequence: CASSDPVSGSLDTIYF. The CDR3 DNA reads as TGCGCCAGCAGCGACCCAGTGTCAGGGAGTTTAGACACCATATATTTT.

The chain recombines TRBV30 with TRBJ1-5, with D possibly matching TRBD1 (5 bases). Per the germline V gene, CDR1 is GTSNPN and CDR2 is SVGIG (reference sequence). The CDR3 spans 13 residues. The V and J ends lost 4 bases and 0 bases respectively, with 7 bases between them. CDR3 nucleotide sequence: TGTGCCTGGACGGGGGGTAGCAATCAGCCCCAGCATTTT. It specifies CAWTGGSNQPQHF.

The genes are TRBV28 and TRBJ1-4, with TRBD1 identical over 9 bases. Losses at the gene ends were 8 bases for V and 5 bases for J; bases not matched to a gene: 6. Germline values: CDR1 MDHEN, CDR2 SYDVKM. The CDR3 length is 14 residues. The CDR3 DNA is TGTGCCAGCCTGAGGACAGGGGCAAATGAAAAACTGTTTTTT. Translated: CASLRTGANEKLFF.

The chain carries TRBV12-3 or TRBV12-4 and TRBJ1-1, with D possibly being TRBD1 (5 bases). The V end lost 3 bases, the J end lost 6 bases, and 11 bases lay between the germline ends. CDR3 length: 13 amino acids. The CDR3 DNA reads as TGTGCCAGCAGTTTGTCAGGGTGGGCTGAAGCTTTCTTT. Translating gives CASSLSGWAEAFF.

The chain recombines TRBV2 with TRBJ1-2; D perhaps matches TRBD1 (5 bases). The CDR3 spans 13 residues. V was shortened by 8 bases and J by 8 bases, with 18 bases between the two germline ends. Germline V lookup: CDR1 SNHLY, CDR2 FYNNEI. CDR3: CASSNGGSGGYTF. The CDR3 DNA sequence: TGTGCCAGCTCGAACGGGGGGAGCGGCGGCTACACCTTC.

The CDR3 sequence is CSAIRDRGRQNEKLFF. CDR3 nucleotide sequence: TGCAGCGCCATCCGGGACAGGGGACGTCAAAATGAAAAACTGTTTTTT. This chain links TRBV29-1 with TRBJ1-4, with TRBD1 identical over 10 bases. CDR3 length: 16 residues. J was trimmed by 5 bases and V by 7 bases; bases with no gene match: 13. Germline V CDR1 and CDR2: SQVTM, ANQGSEA.